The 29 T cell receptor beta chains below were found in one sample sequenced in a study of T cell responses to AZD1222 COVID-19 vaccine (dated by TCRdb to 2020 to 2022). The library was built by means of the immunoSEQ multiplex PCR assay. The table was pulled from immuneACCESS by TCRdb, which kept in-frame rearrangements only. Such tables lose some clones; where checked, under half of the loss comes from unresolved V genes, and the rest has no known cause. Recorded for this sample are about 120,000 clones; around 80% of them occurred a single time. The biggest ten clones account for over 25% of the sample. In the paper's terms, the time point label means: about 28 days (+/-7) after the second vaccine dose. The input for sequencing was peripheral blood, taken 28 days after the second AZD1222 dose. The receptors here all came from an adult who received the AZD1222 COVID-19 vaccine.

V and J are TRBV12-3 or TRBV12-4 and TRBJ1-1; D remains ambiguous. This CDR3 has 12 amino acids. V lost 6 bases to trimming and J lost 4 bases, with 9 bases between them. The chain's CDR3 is CASSPVGTEAFF. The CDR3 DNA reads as TGTGCCAGCAGCCCGGTAGGCACTGAAGCTTTCTTT.

The CDR3 reads CASSAPQGWDYGYTF. CDR3 nucleotide sequence: TGTGCCAGCAGCGCCCCCCAAGGTTGGGACTATGGCTACACCTTC. The chain links TRBV9 to TRBJ1-2, with no clear D. The length of the CDR3 is 15 residues. Germline CDR1 SGDLS, CDR2 YYNGEE. Trimming cost V 3 bases and J 3 bases, with 15 bases left between them.

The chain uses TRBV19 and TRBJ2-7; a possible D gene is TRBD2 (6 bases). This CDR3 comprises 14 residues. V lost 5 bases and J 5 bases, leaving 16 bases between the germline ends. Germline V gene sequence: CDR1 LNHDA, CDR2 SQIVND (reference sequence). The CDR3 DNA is TGTGCCAGTAGTCCGACTGCGGGGATGGACGAGCAGTACTTC. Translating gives CASSPTAGMDEQYF.

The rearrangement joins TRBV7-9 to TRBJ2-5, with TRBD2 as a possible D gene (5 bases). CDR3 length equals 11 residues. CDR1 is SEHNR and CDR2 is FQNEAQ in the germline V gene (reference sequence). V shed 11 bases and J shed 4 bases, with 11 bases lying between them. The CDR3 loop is CASGLAETQYF. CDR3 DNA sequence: TGTGCCTCGGGGTTGGCAGAGACCCAGTACTTC.

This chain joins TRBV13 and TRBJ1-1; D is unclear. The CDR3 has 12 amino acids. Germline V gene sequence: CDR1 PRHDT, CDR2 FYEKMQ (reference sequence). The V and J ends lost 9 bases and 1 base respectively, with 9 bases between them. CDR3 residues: CASLRENTEAFF. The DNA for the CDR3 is TGTGCCAGTCTGAGGGAGAACACTGAAGCTTTCTTT.

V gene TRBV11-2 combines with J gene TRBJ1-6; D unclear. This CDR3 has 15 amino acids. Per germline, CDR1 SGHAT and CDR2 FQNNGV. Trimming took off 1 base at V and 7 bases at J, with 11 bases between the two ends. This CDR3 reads CASSLGVLGNSPLHF. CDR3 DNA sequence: TGTGCCAGCAGCTTAGGAGTGCTGGGGAATTCACCCCTCCACTTT.

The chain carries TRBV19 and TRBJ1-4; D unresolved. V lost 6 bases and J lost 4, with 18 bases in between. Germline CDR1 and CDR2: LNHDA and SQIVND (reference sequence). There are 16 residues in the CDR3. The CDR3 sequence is CASRTPDGTLNEKLFF. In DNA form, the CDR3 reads TGTGCCAGTAGAACGCCGGACGGAACCCTTAATGAAAAACTGTTTTTT. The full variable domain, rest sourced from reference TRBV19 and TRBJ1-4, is DGGITQSPKYLFRKEGQNVTLSCEQNLNHDAMYWYRQDPGQGLRLIYYSQIVNDFQKGDIAEGYSVSREKKESFPLTVTSAQKNPTAFYLCASRTPDGTLNEKLFFGSGTQLSVL.

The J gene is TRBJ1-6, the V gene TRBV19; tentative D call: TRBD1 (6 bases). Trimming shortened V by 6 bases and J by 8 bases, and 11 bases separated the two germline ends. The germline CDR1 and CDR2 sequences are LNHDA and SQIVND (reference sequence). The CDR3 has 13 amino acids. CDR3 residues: CASRMYRDSPLHF. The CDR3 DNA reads TGTGCCAGTAGGATGTACAGGGATTCACCCCTCCACTTT.

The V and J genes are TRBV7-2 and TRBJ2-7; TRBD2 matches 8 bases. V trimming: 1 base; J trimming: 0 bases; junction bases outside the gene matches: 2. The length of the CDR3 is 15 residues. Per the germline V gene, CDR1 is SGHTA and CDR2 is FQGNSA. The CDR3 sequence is CASSLEGTSSYEQYF. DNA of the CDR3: TGTGCCAGCAGCTTAGAAGGGACTAGCTCCTACGAGCAGTACTTC.

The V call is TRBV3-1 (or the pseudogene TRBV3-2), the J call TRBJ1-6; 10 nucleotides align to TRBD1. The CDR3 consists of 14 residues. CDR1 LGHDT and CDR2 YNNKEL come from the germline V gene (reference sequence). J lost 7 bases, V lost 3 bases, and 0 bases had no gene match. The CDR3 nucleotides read TGTGCCAGCAGCCAGGGACAGGGGAATTCACCCCTCCACTTT. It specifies CASSQGQGNSPLHF.

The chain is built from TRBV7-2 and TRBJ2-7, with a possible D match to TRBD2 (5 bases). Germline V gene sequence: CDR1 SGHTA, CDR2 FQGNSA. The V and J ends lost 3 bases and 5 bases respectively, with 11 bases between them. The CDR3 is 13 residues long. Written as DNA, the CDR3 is TGTGCCAGCAGCTTTAATGGGAGAGACGAGCAGTACTTC. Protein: CASSFNGRDEQYF.

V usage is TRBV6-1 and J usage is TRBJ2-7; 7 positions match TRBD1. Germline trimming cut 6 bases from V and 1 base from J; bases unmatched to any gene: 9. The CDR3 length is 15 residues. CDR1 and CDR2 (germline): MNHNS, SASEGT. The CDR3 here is CASRGSLQGSYEQYF. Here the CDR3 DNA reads TGTGCCAGCAGGGGCTCCTTACAGGGGTCCTACGAGCAGTACTTC.

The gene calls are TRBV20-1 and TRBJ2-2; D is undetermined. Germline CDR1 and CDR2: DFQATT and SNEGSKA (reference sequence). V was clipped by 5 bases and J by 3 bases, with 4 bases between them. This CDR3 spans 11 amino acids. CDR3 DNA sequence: TGCAGTGCTCCAGACACCGGGGAGCTGTTTTTT. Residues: CSAPDTGELFF.

The CDR3 region has the DNA TGTGCCAGCAAGGGATTCGCTCCAACCGGGGAGCTGTTTTTT. Encoded protein: CASKGFAPTGELFF. The gene calls are TRBV2 and TRBJ2-2, with unresolved D. Per germline, CDR1 SNHLY and CDR2 FYNNEI. CDR3 size: 14 residues. V was shortened by 7 bases and J by 5 bases, with 14 bases between the two germline ends.

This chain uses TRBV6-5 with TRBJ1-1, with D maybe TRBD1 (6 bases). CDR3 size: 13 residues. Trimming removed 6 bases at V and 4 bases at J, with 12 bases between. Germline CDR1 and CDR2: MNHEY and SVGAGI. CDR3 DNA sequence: TGTGCCAGCAGAACCCCCAGGGGCACTGAAGCTTTCTTT. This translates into CASRTPRGTEAFF.

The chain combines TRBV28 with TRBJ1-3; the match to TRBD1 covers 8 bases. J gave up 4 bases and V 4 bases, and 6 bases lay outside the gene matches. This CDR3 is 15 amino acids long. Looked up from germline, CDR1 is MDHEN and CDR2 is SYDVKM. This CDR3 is CASSSSTGEGNTIYF. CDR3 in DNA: TGTGCCAGCAGTTCCTCGACAGGGGAGGGAAACACCATATATTTT.

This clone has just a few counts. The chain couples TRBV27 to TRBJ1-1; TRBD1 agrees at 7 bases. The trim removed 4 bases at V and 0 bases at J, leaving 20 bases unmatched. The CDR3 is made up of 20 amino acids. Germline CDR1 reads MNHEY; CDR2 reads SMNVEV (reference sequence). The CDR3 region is CASSSYRRQGPRRMNTEAFF. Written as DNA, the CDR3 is TGTGCCAGCAGTTCGTACAGACGACAGGGCCCCCGGAGGATGAACACTGAAGCTTTCTTT.

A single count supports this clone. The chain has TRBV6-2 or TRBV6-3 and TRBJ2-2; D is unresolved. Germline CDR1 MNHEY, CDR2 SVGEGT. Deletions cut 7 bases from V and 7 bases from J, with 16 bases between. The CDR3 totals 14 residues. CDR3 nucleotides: TGTGCCAGCACCCCCCCACTTAAGGACGGGGAGCTGTTTTTT. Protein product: CASTPPLKDGELFF.

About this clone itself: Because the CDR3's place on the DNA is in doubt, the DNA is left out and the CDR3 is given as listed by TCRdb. CDR3 amino acids: CASSTSDRDAAEAFF. The chain couples TRBV28 to TRBJ1-1; TRBD1 is the table's D call and was not checked against the DNA. The CDR3 spans 15 amino acids, including both terminal residues. Germline V gene data show CDR1 as MDHEN and CDR2 as SYDVKM.

The CDR3: CASSRRGVRAFF. The CDR3 coding sequence is TGTGCCAGCAGCAGAAGGGGCGTCAGGGCTTTCTTT. V usage is TRBV5-6 and J usage is TRBJ1-1; TRBD1 is a possible D gene (5 bases). Trimming removed 4 bases at V and 11 bases at J, with 15 bases between. Germline V gene data show CDR1 as SGHDT and CDR2 as YYEEEE. This CDR3 has 12 residues.

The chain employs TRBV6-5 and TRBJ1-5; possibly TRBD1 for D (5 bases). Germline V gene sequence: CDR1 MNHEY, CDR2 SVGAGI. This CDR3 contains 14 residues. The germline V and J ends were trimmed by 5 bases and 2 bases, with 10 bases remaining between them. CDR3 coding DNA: TGTGCCAGCAGTCCTCGGGGGGGCAATCAGCCCCAGCATTTT. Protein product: CASSPRGGNQPQHF.

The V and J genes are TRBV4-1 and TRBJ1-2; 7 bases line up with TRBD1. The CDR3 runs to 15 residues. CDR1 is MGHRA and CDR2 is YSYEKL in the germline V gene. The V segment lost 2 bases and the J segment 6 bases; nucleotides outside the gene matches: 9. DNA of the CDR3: TGCGCCAGCAGCCAATACTTATCAGGGGGACATGGCTACACCTTC. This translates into CASSQYLSGGHGYTF.

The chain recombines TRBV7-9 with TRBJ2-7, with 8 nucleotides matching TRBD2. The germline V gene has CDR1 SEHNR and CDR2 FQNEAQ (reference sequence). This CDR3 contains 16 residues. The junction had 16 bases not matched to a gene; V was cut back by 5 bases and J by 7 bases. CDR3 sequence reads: CASSAPSSGGAGEQYF. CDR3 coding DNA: TGTGCCAGCAGCGCACCCTCTTCCGGGGGGGCGGGGGAGCAGTACTTC.

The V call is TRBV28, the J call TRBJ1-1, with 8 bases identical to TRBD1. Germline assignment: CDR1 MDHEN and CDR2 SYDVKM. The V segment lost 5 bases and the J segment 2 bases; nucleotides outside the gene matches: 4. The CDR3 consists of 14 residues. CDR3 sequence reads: CASSPGQGNTEAFF. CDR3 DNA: TGTGCCAGCAGTCCTGGACAGGGTAACACTGAAGCTTTCTTT.

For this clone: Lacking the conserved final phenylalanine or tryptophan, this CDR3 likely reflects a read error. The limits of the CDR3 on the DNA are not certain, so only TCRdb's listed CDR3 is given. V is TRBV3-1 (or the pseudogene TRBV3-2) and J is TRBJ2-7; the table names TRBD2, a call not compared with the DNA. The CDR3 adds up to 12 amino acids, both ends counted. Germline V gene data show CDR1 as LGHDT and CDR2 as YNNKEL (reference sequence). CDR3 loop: CASITGGQDLAL.

CDR3 sequence (DNA): TGTGCCAGCAGCTCGACAGGTGTGGACACCATATATTTT. It is translated as CASSSTGVDTIYF. The chain recombines TRBV5-5 with TRBJ1-3, with D perhaps matching TRBD1 (6 bases). CDR1 SGHKS and CDR2 YYEKEE come from the germline V gene (reference sequence). This CDR3 region has 13 residues. Trimming left V 3 bases short and J 8 bases short, with 12 bases between.

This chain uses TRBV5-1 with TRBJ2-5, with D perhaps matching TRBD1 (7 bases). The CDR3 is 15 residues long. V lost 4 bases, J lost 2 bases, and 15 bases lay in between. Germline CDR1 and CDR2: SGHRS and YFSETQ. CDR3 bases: TGCGCCAGCAGCGAAAGACAGGGAGGACAAGAGACCCAGTACTTC. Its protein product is CASSERQGGQETQYF.

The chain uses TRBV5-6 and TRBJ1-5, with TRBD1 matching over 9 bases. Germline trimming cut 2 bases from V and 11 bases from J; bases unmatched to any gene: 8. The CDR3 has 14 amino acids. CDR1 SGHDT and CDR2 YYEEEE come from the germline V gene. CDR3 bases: TGTGCCAGCAGCTTCTCCGGGACAGGGTATACCCAGCATTTT. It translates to CASSFSGTGYTQHF.

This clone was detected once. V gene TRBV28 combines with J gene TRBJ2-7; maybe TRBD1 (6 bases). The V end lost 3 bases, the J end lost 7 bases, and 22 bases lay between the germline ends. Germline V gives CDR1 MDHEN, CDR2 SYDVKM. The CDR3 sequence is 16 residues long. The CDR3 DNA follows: TGTGCCAGCAGTTTCCCCTTCAAGACAGGTCCCCAGGAGCAGTACTTC. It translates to CASSFPFKTGPQEQYF.